This T cell receptor (beta chain) was sequenced during a study of blood T cell repertoires in COVID-19. Study-wide background: Acute and convalescent COVID-19 specimens originated in the United States, Italy and Spain.

There are 15 residues in the CDR3. Trimming cost V 6 bases and J 5 bases; bases outside gene matches: 6. CDR1 SNHLY and CDR2 FYNNEI come from the germline V gene. In the original processing: Amplifying reference gene primers gave estimates of nucleated cell counts. The protocol was immunoSEQ multiplex PCR, while the TCRdb copy is restricted to in-frame clones and leaves out a portion. From that table come the V and J calls and clone size; the DNA was used to work out D and trimming. There are about 230,000 clones in the sample; 80% to 85% occur only once, and under 5% lies in the top ten. This chain uses TRBV2 with TRBJ2-1; TRBD2 matches at 11 bases. The source of this sequence is a man aged 50 or older with active or convalescent COVID-19. The specimen was peripheral blood. In nucleotides, the CDR3 is TGTGCCAGCAGCCTAGCGGGGGGTATGAACAATGAGCAGTTCTTC. Its protein is CASSLAGGMNNEQFF.